Below, 32 T cell receptor beta chains from the same sample are listed, as sequenced in a study of blood T cell repertoires in COVID-19. Using immunoSEQ multiplex PCR, the repertoire was profiled, and TCRdb retains in-frame clones only, with some absent. The profile shows 270,000 or so clones, roughly 85% of them singletons. Sequencing used peripheral blood. Receptors were obtained from a human donor in a cohort sampled during active COVID-19.

The V call is TRBV5-1, the J call TRBJ2-3; 8 bases are shared with TRBD2. The V and J ends lost 7 bases and 2 bases, in that order; junction bases with no gene match: 3. The CDR3 runs to 13 residues. Per germline, CDR1 SGHRS and CDR2 YFSETQ. The CDR3 region has the DNA TGCGCCAGCGATAGCGGGACCACAGATACGCAGTATTTT. As protein: CASDSGTTDTQYF.

This clone occurred once. CDR3 sequence: CASSLTGQGSYEQYF. Written as DNA, the CDR3 is TGTGCCAGCAGCTTAACGGGACAGGGTTCCTACGAGCAGTACTTC. The chain has TRBV6-5 and TRBJ2-7; 9 nucleotides line up with TRBD1. V trimming: 6 bases; J trimming: 1 base; junction bases outside the gene matches: 7. Per germline, CDR1 MNHEY and CDR2 SVGAGI. The CDR3 sequence is 15 residues long.

The CDR3 loop is CASSRQIGGGYTF. In nucleotides, the CDR3 is TGTGCCAGCAGTAGACAGATCGGGGGTGGCTACACCTTC. V and J are TRBV28 and TRBJ1-2, with D possibly TRBD1 on 5 matching bases. Germline V gene lookup returns CDR1 MDHEN and CDR2 SYDVKM. V lost 5 bases, J lost 7 bases, and 14 bases lay in between. CDR3 length: 13 amino acids.

The CDR3 sequence: CASSVLQGEQYF. The CDR3 DNA is TGTGCCAGCAGTGTCCTTCAGGGCGAGCAGTACTTC. The V gene is TRBV28, the J gene TRBJ2-7; D might be TRBD1 (5 bases). The V end lost 5 bases, the J end lost 6 bases, and 11 bases lay between the germline ends. Per the germline V gene, CDR1 is MDHEN and CDR2 is SYDVKM. This CDR3 contains 12 residues.

The chain is built from TRBV12-3 or TRBV12-4 and TRBJ2-5, with unresolved D. V lost 4 bases, J lost 0 bases, and 6 bases lay in between. The CDR3 is 13 amino acids. The CDR3 region has the DNA TGTGCCAGCAGTTACTCGTACCAAGAGACCCAGTACTTC. Amino acid sequence: CASSYSYQETQYF.

CDR3: CASSLRRSGSADTQYF. DNA for the CDR3: TGTGCCAGCAGCTTGAGGCGTAGCGGGAGCGCAGATACGCAGTATTTT. The V gene is TRBV7-3, the J gene TRBJ2-3; 9 positions agree with TRBD2. Germline CDR1 and CDR2: SGHTA and FQGTGA. This CDR3 is built from 16 residues. After removal of 3 bases from V and 4 bases from J, the junction contained 8 bases not matched to a gene.

CDR3 amino acids: CASSPGGQGRREQYF. In DNA form, the CDR3 reads TGTGCCAGCTCACCCGGAGGACAGGGGCGTAGGGAGCAGTACTTC. J is TRBJ2-7 and V is TRBV18; TRBD1 matches at 9 bases. Germline loops: CDR1 KGHSH, CDR2 LQKENI. V shed 3 bases and J 7 bases; nucleotides not matched to a gene: 10. This CDR3 spans 15 amino acids. The whole variable domain, filled in from reference TRBV18 and TRBJ2-7, reads NAGVMQNPRHLVRRRGQEARLRCSPMKGHSHVYWYRQLPEEGLKFMVYLQKENIIDESGMPKERFSAEFPKEGPSILRIQQVVRGDSAAYFCASSPGGQGRREQYFGPGTRLTVT.

The rearrangement uses TRBV6-6 and TRBJ1-1; D possibly corresponds to TRBD1 (5 bases). CDR3 size: 15 residues. The V gene lost 4 bases and the J gene lost 0 bases, with 12 bases spanning the gap. CDR1 is MNHNY and CDR2 is SVGAGI in the germline V gene (reference sequence). CDR3 sequence: CASSSGGPMNTEAFF. CDR3 DNA sequence: TGTGCCAGCAGTTCGGGGGGTCCGATGAACACTGAAGCTTTCTTT.

This chain connects TRBV12-5 to TRBJ2-7; tentative D call: TRBD2 (7 bases). V was cut by 7 bases and J by 6 bases, with 13 bases left in between. Germline assignment: CDR1 LGHNT and CDR2 FRNRAP. The CDR3 sequence is 12 residues long. This CDR3 is CASARGGPEQYF. The CDR3 DNA is TGTGCTAGTGCGAGGGGGGGGCCCGAGCAGTACTTC. The variable domain in full, completed from reference TRBV12-5 and TRBJ2-7, reads DARVTQTPRHKVTEMGQEVTMRCQPILGHNTVFWYRQTMMQGLELLAYFRNRAPLDDSGMPKDRFSAEMPDATLATLKIQPSEPRDSAVYFCASARGGPEQYFGPGTRLTVT.

V is TRBV10-3 and J is TRBJ2-7, with D possibly matching TRBD1 (6 bases). Deletions cut 8 bases from V and 3 bases from J, with 8 bases between. This CDR3 contains 11 residues. Germline values: CDR1 ENHRY, CDR2 SYGVKD. The CDR3 region is CAIGTNYEQYF. CDR3 coding DNA: TGTGCCATCGGGACAAACTACGAGCAGTACTTC.

The rearrangement joins TRBV30 to TRBJ1-5; maybe TRBD1 (6 bases). The CDR3 is 13 amino acids. V lost 4 bases and J 3 bases, leaving 10 bases between the germline ends. The germline gives CDR1 GTSNPN, CDR2 SVGIG (reference sequence). Written as DNA, the CDR3 is TGTGCCTGGAACGCAGGGGACAATCAGCCCCAGCATTTT. Protein: CAWNAGDNQPQHF.

The rearrangement uses TRBV28 and TRBJ2-7; 8 bases are shared with TRBD1. Germline V CDR1 and CDR2: MDHEN, SYDVKM. The CDR3 spans 13 residues. The J segment lost 2 bases and the V segment lost 6 bases, leaving 3 bases of the junction unmatched. The CDR3: CASSAGGPYEQYF. Written as DNA, the CDR3 is TGTGCCAGCAGCGCAGGGGGCCCCTACGAGCAGTACTTC.

CDR3 DNA sequence: TGTGCCACCAGTGACCCCGGACGAGACGGGAGTTACGAGCAGTACTTC. Protein: CATSDPGRDGSYEQYF. The rearrangement joins TRBV24-1 to TRBJ2-7; tentative D call: TRBD2 (6 bases). V was trimmed by 4 bases and J by 4 bases, leaving 19 bases between them. CDR3 length: 16 residues. The V gene's germline CDR1 is KGHDR and CDR2 SFDVKD.

DNA for the CDR3: TGTGCCACACAATGGGGACAGTCCTATGGCTACACCTTC. This encodes CATQWGQSYGYTF. The chain recombines TRBV19 with TRBJ1-2, with 7 bases fitting TRBD1. The germline V gene has CDR1 LNHDA and CDR2 SQIVND (reference sequence). V lost 10 bases, J lost 4 bases, and 9 bases stayed unmatched. The length of the CDR3 is 13 residues.

This CDR3 is CASSLTGTSHNEQFF. The CDR3, as DNA: TGCGCCAGCAGCTTAACCGGGACTAGCCACAATGAGCAGTTCTTC. The chain links TRBV5-1 to TRBJ2-1, with TRBD2 matching 9 bases. The CDR3 runs 15 residues. Germline V gene lookup returns CDR1 SGHRS and CDR2 YFSETQ. V shed 2 bases, J shed 5 bases, and the junction held 5 bases outside the gene matches.

The chain carries TRBV7-2 and TRBJ1-6; TRBD1 agrees at 10 bases. There are 17 residues in the CDR3. From germline, CDR1 is SGHTA and CDR2 FQGNSA. After removal of 5 bases from V and 1 base from J, the junction contained 5 bases not matched to a gene. CDR3 bases: TGTGCCAGCAGCGGAGGACAGGGGGGTTCCTATAATTCACCCCTCCACTTT. Translated: CASSGGQGGSYNSPLHF.

The genes are TRBV9 and TRBJ2-3, with D perhaps TRBD2 (6 bases). The germline V gene encodes CDR1 SGDLS and CDR2 YYNGEE. V was pared by 0 bases and J by 8 bases, with 7 bases between. This CDR3 spans 12 amino acids. The CDR3: CASSVVEGTQYF. The CDR3 coding sequence is TGTGCCAGCAGCGTAGTGGAGGGTACGCAGTATTTT.

The V gene is TRBV11-3, the J gene TRBJ2-7, with 15 bases that match TRBD2. Germline-derived CDR1 and CDR2 are SGHNT and YENEEA. This CDR3 contains 15 residues. V lost 4 bases, J lost 6 bases, and 4 bases stayed unmatched. CDR3 DNA: TGTGCCAGCAGCTCAACGGGACTAGCGGGAGGCGAGCAGTACTTC. Protein product: CASSSTGLAGGEQYF.

The chain carries TRBV28 and TRBJ1-2; D possibly corresponds to TRBD1 (6 bases). Per germline, CDR1 MDHEN and CDR2 SYDVKM. There are 11 residues in the CDR3. The ends were cut back, 5 bases at V and 7 bases at J, with 8 bases in the middle. The CDR3 nucleotides read TGTGCCAGCAGTACAGGGAGTGGCTACACCTTC. It specifies CASSTGSGYTF.

This clone appeared once. The gene calls are TRBV7-2 and TRBJ2-7, with D tentatively TRBD2 (6 bases). Looked up from germline, CDR1 is SGHTA and CDR2 is FQGNSA. The V gene lost 6 bases and the J gene lost 1 base, with 19 bases spanning the gap. This CDR3 has 16 amino acids. The CDR3 protein is CASRDRSLATSYEQYF. The CDR3 nucleotides are TGTGCCAGCAGGGACCGCTCGCTAGCGACGTCCTACGAGCAGTACTTC. The variable domain in full, with the rest retrieved from reference TRBV7-2 and TRBJ2-7, is GAGVSQSPSNKVTEKGKDVELRCDPISGHTALYWYRQSLGQGLEFLIYFQGNSAPDKSGLPSDRFSAERTGGSVSTLTIQRTQQEDSAVYLCASRDRSLATSYEQYFGPGTRLTVT.

The V gene is TRBV28, the J gene TRBJ2-1, with D unclear. The CDR3 totals 15 residues. The germline V gene has CDR1 MDHEN and CDR2 SYDVKM. V was trimmed by 6 bases and J by 5 bases, leaving 17 bases between them. Here the CDR3 DNA reads TGTGCCAGCAGGGCCGAGGCGGCTGTCAACAATGAGCAGTTCTTC. This sequence encodes CASRAEAAVNNEQFF. The full variable domain, in which reference TRBV28 and TRBJ2-1 provide the parts outside the CDR3, is DVKVTQSSRYLVKRTGEKVFLECVQDMDHENMFWYRQDPGLGLRLIYFSYDVKMKEKGDIPEGYSVSREKKERFSLILESASTNQTSMYLCASRAEAAVNNEQFFGPGTRLTVL.

This sequence joins TRBV11-2 and TRBJ1-4, with 7 bases aligning to TRBD1. Losses at the gene ends were 5 bases for V and 5 bases for J; bases not matched to a gene: 8. CDR3 length equals 15 residues. Germline assignment: CDR1 SGHAT and CDR2 FQNNGV. CDR3 loop: CASSLRTGRNEKLFF. The CDR3, as DNA: TGTGCCAGCAGCCTCAGGACAGGTCGGAATGAAAAACTGTTTTTT. Together with reference TRBV11-2 and TRBJ1-4, the CDR3 gives the full variable domain: EAGVAQSPRYKIIEKRQSVAFWCNPISGHATLYWYQQILGQGPKLLIQFQNNGVVDDSQLPKDRFSAERLKGVDSTLKIQPAKLEDSAVYLCASSLRTGRNEKLFFGSGTQLSVL.

The chain joins TRBV6-5 to TRBJ2-7; D gene unclear. The CDR3 has 12 amino acids. V shed 8 bases and J shed 0 bases, with 8 bases lying between them. Germline CDR1 is MNHEY and CDR2 is SVGAGI. Here the CDR3 reads CASQAVSYEQYF. DNA for the CDR3: TGTGCCAGCCAGGCAGTCTCCTACGAGCAGTACTTC.

There are a few counts of this clone. The chain couples TRBV4-1 to TRBJ1-6; D may be TRBD1 (5 bases). Germline CDR1 is MGHRA and CDR2 is YSYEKL. This CDR3 is 13 amino acids long. V lost 1 base and J 14 bases, leaving 12 bases between the germline ends. CDR3 residues: CASSQGGVFTLHF. The CDR3 region has the DNA TGCGCCAGCAGCCAAGGGGGGGTGTTCACCCTCCACTTT.

The chain joins TRBV5-1 to TRBJ2-6, with 9 bases fitting TRBD2. The V segment lost 3 bases and the J segment 0 bases; nucleotides outside the gene matches: 7. The germline V gene encodes CDR1 SGHRS and CDR2 YFSETQ. The CDR3 contains 18 residues. CDR3 in DNA: TGCGCCAGCAGCTCTCTGACTAGCGGATCCTCTGGGGCCAACGTCCTGACTTTC. Translating it yields CASSSLTSGSSGANVLTF. The whole variable domain, filled in from reference TRBV5-1 and TRBJ2-6, reads KAGVTQTPRYLIKTRGQQVTLSCSPISGHRSVSWYQQTPGQGLQFLFEYFSETQRNKGNFPGRFSGRQFSNSRSEMNVSTLELGDSALYLCASSSLTSGSSGANVLTFGAGSRLTVL.

The chain recombines TRBV12-5 with TRBJ2-1, with D possibly TRBD1 on 6 matching bases. The ends were cut back, 6 bases at V and 11 bases at J, with 17 bases in the middle. Germline CDR1 is LGHNT and CDR2 is FRNRAP. This CDR3 contains 13 residues. CDR3 loop: CASGFGPDRKQFF. In nucleotides, the CDR3 is TGTGCTAGTGGGTTTGGGCCAGACAGGAAGCAGTTCTTC. The complete variable domain, with remaining parts taken from reference TRBV12-5 and TRBJ2-1, reads DARVTQTPRHKVTEMGQEVTMRCQPILGHNTVFWYRQTMMQGLELLAYFRNRAPLDDSGMPKDRFSAEMPDATLATLKIQPSEPRDSAVYFCASGFGPDRKQFFGPGTRLTVL.

The chain has TRBV11-2 and TRBJ2-1, with 12 bases identical to TRBD2. The CDR3 contains 18 residues. The ends lost 5 bases at V and 5 bases at J; junction bases unmatched: 13. Germline V gene lookup returns CDR1 SGHAT and CDR2 FQNNGV. CDR3 in DNA: TGTGCCAGCAGCCGAGGACTAGCGGGATCCCCAGTTGACAATGAGCAGTTCTTC. This translates into CASSRGLAGSPVDNEQFF.

The chain has TRBV2 and TRBJ1-3, with D hard to call. This CDR3 spans 14 amino acids. Deletions cut 4 bases from V and 0 bases from J, with 7 bases between. CDR1 SNHLY and CDR2 FYNNEI come from the germline V gene. The CDR3 is CASSVRFSGNTIYF. The CDR3 DNA sequence: TGTGCCAGCAGTGTACGGTTCTCTGGAAACACCATATATTTT. The full variable domain, rest sourced from reference TRBV2 and TRBJ1-3, is EPEVTQTPSHQVTQMGQEVILRCVPISNHLYFYWYRQILGQKVEFLVSFYNNEISEKSEIFDDQFSVERPDGSNFTLKIRSTKLEDSAMYFCASSVRFSGNTIYFGEGSWLTVV.

The chain links TRBV6-5 to TRBJ1-1; perhaps TRBD1 as D (5 bases). Trimming took 7 bases from V and 4 from J, leaving 13 bases between them. Germline values: CDR1 MNHEY, CDR2 SVGAGI. There are 13 residues in the CDR3. CDR3 coding DNA: TGTGCCAGCACCCCCTCCAGGGTCACTGAAGCTTTCTTT. Encoded protein: CASTPSRVTEAFF.

The chain couples TRBV9 to TRBJ2-1, with D perhaps TRBD1 (6 bases). The V gene's germline CDR1 is SGDLS and CDR2 YYNGEE. The CDR3 spans 16 residues. V lost 0 bases, J lost 0 bases, and 10 bases lay in between. CDR3 DNA: TGTGCCAGCAGCGTAGCTCAGGGGAGCTCCTACAATGAGCAGTTCTTC. This sequence encodes CASSVAQGSSYNEQFF.

The chain recombines TRBV6-2 or TRBV6-3 with TRBJ2-2; weak D call: TRBD1 (5 bases). The CDR3 is 14 amino acids. CDR1 is MNHEY, CDR2 SVGEGT, per germline. V lost 5 bases to trimming and J lost 7 bases, with 14 bases between them. The CDR3 coding sequence is TGTGCCAGCAGTCCGCAGGGTTCTAGCGGGGAGCTGTTTTTT. Its protein product is CASSPQGSSGELFF.

This rearrangement joins TRBV5-5 to TRBJ1-4; the match to TRBD1 covers 7 bases. Trimming took 4 bases from V and 1 from J; bases not matched to a gene: 7. The CDR3 length is 16 residues. The germline V gene has CDR1 SGHKS and CDR2 YYEKEE (reference sequence). The CDR3 DNA sequence: TGTGCCAGCAGCCCACAGGGGATGAAAACTAATGAAAAACTGTTTTTT. Amino acid sequence: CASSPQGMKTNEKLFF.